The entry that follows covers one T cell receptor (beta chain) sequence. The CDR3 is 14 amino acids. The V segment lost 5 bases and the J segment 7 bases; nucleotides outside the gene matches: 8. Germline values: CDR1 MDHEN, CDR2 SYDVKM. Clones were read by immunoSEQ multiplex PCR, and TCRdb kept only the in-frame ones, dropping some. This table holds about 130,000 clones, 93% found once. This entry belongs to a study of control samples from healthy donors and cancer patients. The receptor comes from a man in his fifties or sixties with head and neck cancer. This chain joins TRBV28 and TRBJ1-5; the match to TRBD1 covers 7 bases. The sample taken for sequencing was PBMCs. The CDR3 loop is CASSPATGTQPQHF. CDR3 DNA: TGTGCCAGCAGTCCGGCGACAGGGACACAGCCCCAGCATTTT.